These T cell receptor beta chains were read from a single sample in a study of early T cells in non-severe SARS-CoV-2 infection. Each CDR3 protein is one row after TCRdb ran MiXCR on the 5' RACE reads. The sample carries some 40,000 distinct CDR3 sequences, more than 4.5% recorded once. Here the sequenced sample was whole blood, taken at baseline. The receptors derive from an adult who was a healthcare worker with PCR-confirmed SARS-CoV-2 infection or an uninfected control (not recorded which). The CDR3 runs from the conserved cysteine through the conserved F or W. Fields, in order: clone size, CDR3 length, V gene, J gene, D gene, CDR3 DNA, CDR3 protein. D genes are given only for firm matches. Not all rows give a size; the values are once, few, many and, for expanded clones, a class.

>many|13|TRBV11-2|TRBJ1-1|.
TGTGCCAGCAGTATACAGAGGAACACTGAAGCTTTCTTT
CASSIQRNTEAFF
>few|14|TRBV20-1|TRBJ2-7|.
TGCAGTGCTAGAGATCAGAGCGCTACCTACGAGCAGTACTTC
CSARDQSATYEQYF
>many|20|TRBV13|TRBJ1-1|.
TGTGCCAGCAGCTCAACGACAGGCCGGAGGTCACGCGGAACAAACACTGAAGCTTTCTTT
CASSSTTGRRSRGTNTEAFF
>many|13|TRBV7-6|TRBJ1-1|.
TGTGCCAGCAGCGCTAGCCCTAGCACTGAAGCTTTCTTT
CASSASPSTEAFF
>many|12|TRBV6-5|TRBJ1-2|.
TGTGCCAGCAGTTCTCAGGCCTATGGCTACACCTTC
CASSSQAYGYTF
>many|12|TRBV18|TRBJ1-6|.
TGTGCCACCCGCCTCTATAATTCACCCCTCCACTTT
CATRLYNSPLHF
>few|15|TRBV7-2|TRBJ2-7|.
TGTGCCAGCAGCTTTTTTAGGAACCATCACTACGAGCAGTACTTC
CASSFFRNHHYEQYF
>many|13|TRBV12-3/TRBV12-4|TRBJ2-7|TRBD1
TGTGCCAGCAGTTTAGGGACAGGCTACGAGCAGTACTTC
CASSLGTGYEQYF
>many|13|TRBV28|TRBJ2-3|TRBD1
TGTGCCAGCAGCCTAAATTGGGACAGGGAGGGGTATTTT
CASSLNWDREGYF
>few|15|TRBV7-8|TRBJ2-2|.
TGTGCCAGCAGCCGAGCGGCTACGAACACCGGGGAGCTGTTTTTT
CASSRAATNTGELFF
>many|18|TRBV5-4|TRBJ2-6|TRBD1
TGTGCCAGCAGCTTCCTAGGCAGGGGGATTTCTGGGGCCAACGTCCTGACTTTC
CASSFLGRGISGANVLTF
>few|17|TRBV4-1|TRBJ1-5|.
TGCGCCAGCAGCCAAGATCTTCGTGGTTATAGCAATCAGCCCCAGCATTTT
CASSQDLRGYSNQPQHF
>.|17|TRBV10-1|TRBJ1-1|.
TGCGCCAGCCTTGTACCCTCAGCGGGGGGTTTGAACACTGAAGCTTTCTTT
CASLVPSAGGLNTEAFF
>few|17|TRBV7-6|TRBJ2-6|.
TGTGCCAGCAGCGCCAGAGCCAGGGAGGCAGGGGCCAACGTCCTGACTTTC
CASSARAREAGANVLTF
>many|11|TRBV5-6|TRBJ2-1|TRBD2
TGTGCCAGCAAGCGGGGCAATGAGCAGTTCTTC
CASKRGNEQFF
>few|12|TRBV21-1|TRBJ1-1|.
TGTGCCAGCAGCACCAGGAACACTGAAGCTTTCTTT
CASSTRNTEAFF
>.|13|TRBV3-1|TRBJ2-1|TRBD2
TGTGCCAGCAGCCAAGACCGGGCGGGAGGGCCCCTCTTC
CASSQDRAGGPLF
>.|15|TRBV30|TRBJ2-1|TRBD1
TGTGCCTGGTCTAAATCCGGGACAGGGAACAATGAGCAGTTCTTC
CAWSKSGTGNNEQFF
>few|14|TRBV6-6|TRBJ1-6|TRBD1
TGTGCCAGCAGGGGGGGACAGAATAATTCACCCCTCCACTTT
CASRGGQNNSPLHF
>many|18|TRBV14|TRBJ2-1|TRBD2
TGTGCCAGCAGCCCTCCGACCGGGACTAGCGGGAGGTGGAATGAGCAGTTCTTC
CASSPPTGTSGRWNEQFF
>many|15|TRBV19|TRBJ2-3|.
TGTGCCAGCGGGGGCGGGCTAGCAGACGCAGATACGCAGTATTTT
CASGGGLADADTQYF
>many|12|TRBV20-1|TRBJ2-1|.
TGCAGTGCCCGAATTATATACAATGAGCAGTTCTTC
CSARIIYNEQFF
>many|13|TRBV10-3|TRBJ1-1|.
TGTGCCATCAGTAACCGGGACAACACTGAAGCTTTCTTT
CAISNRDNTEAFF
>.|15|TRBV24-1|TRBJ1-6|.
TGTGCCACCTATAGGGTCCTTCGGAATCGATCACCCCTCCACTTT
CATYRVLRNRSPLHF
>many|13|TRBV6-1|TRBJ2-3|.
TGTGCCAGCAGCGCGTCTCCCTACCAGGGGCAGTATTTT
CASSASPYQGQYF
>many|12|TRBV19|TRBJ1-2|.
TGTGCCAGTAACGGACAAAATTATGGCTACACCTTC
CASNGQNYGYTF
>few|14|TRBV4-1|TRBJ1-1|.
TGCGCCAGCAGCCAAGGCAGGCAGCCCAGTGAAGCTTTCTTT
CASSQGRQPSEAFF
>.|16|TRBV7-9|TRBJ2-2|TRBD1
TGTGCCAGCAGCCCTACGACAGGGCATTCGACCGGGGAGCTGTTTTTT
CASSPTTGHSTGELFF
>many|16|TRBV27|TRBJ2-3|TRBD2
TGTGCCAGCAGTCCGGCGGGGCTAGCGGCCACAGATACGCAGTATTTT
CASSPAGLAATDTQYF
>many|14|TRBV20-1|TRBJ2-5|.
TGCAGTGTGTTTGGACCTCAAGTATCCGAGACCCAGTACTTC
CSVFGPQVSETQYF
>few|15|TRBV5-8|TRBJ2-3|.
TGTGCCAGCAGAATTTGGACTACATACACAGATACGCAGTATTTT
CASRIWTTYTDTQYF
>few|13|TRBV9|TRBJ2-2|.
TGTGCCACCGGACTACCGAACACCGGGGAGCTGTTTTTT
CATGLPNTGELFF
>few|14|TRBV5-1|TRBJ2-4|.
TGCGCCAGCAGCCCTTCGGGAGCCAAAAACATTCAGTACTTC
CASSPSGAKNIQYF
>.|13|TRBV18|TRBJ1-2|.
TGTGCCAGCTCACCACAGTCCAACTATGGCTACACCTTC
CASSPQSNYGYTF
>many|12|TRBV9|TRBJ2-3|.
TGTGCCAGCAGCGTACTCGGGGATACGCAGTATTTT
CASSVLGDTQYF
>many|15|TRBV11-2|TRBJ2-1|.
TGTGCCAGCAGCTTAGAAAGGACTCCCGGCTTTGAGCAGTTCTTC
CASSLERTPGFEQFF
>many|15|TRBV27|TRBJ2-1|.
TGTGCCAGCAGTCCCCGAGGCTTTTCCTACAATGAGCAGTTCTTC
CASSPRGFSYNEQFF
>few|14|TRBV28|TRBJ2-5|TRBD2
TGTGCCAGCAGTCCCCAGCGGGAGAGGGGGACCCAGTACTTC
CASSPQRERGTQYF
>many|17|TRBV19|TRBJ1-5|TRBD1
TGTGCCAGTAGTATAGATTCCTTAAGGAACAGGGGGCGTCCCCAGCATTTT
CASSIDSLRNRGRPQHF
>few|14|TRBV5-1|TRBJ2-3|TRBD2
TGCGCCAGCAGCATTAGCGGGAGTGCAGATACGCAGTATTTT
CASSISGSADTQYF
>many|12|TRBV10-2|TRBJ2-3|.
TGCGCCAGCAGTCTAGGGGCAGATACGCAGTATTTT
CASSLGADTQYF
>few|16|TRBV9|TRBJ1-2|.
TGTGCCAGCAGCCTCGAGGGCTTCCTAGGGGACTATGGCTACACCTTC
CASSLEGFLGDYGYTF
>many|14|TRBV20-1|TRBJ2-1|TRBD2
TGCAGTGCTAACCTAGCGGGAAGGAACAATGAGCAGTTCTTC
CSANLAGRNNEQFF
>.|16|TRBV4-3|TRBJ2-1|TRBD2
TGCGCCAGCAGCCAAGAAGCGGGATTATCCTACAATGAGCAGTTCTTC
CASSQEAGLSYNEQFF
>few|15|TRBV24-1|TRBJ2-1|.
TGTGCCACCAGTGATTTGCTTCATAGGGGCAATGAGCAGTTCTTC
CATSDLLHRGNEQFF
>many|17|TRBV25-1|TRBJ2-5|.
TGTGCCAGCAGTGAATTCGACTCCCTAGGGTTTAGGGAGACCCAGTACTTC
CASSEFDSLGFRETQYF
>.|14|TRBV28|TRBJ2-3|TRBD2
TGTGCCAGCAGCCCCAGGATGAGTAGCGGGAGAACACTTTTT
CASSPRMSSGRTLF
>few|11|TRBV29-1|TRBJ1-2|.
TGCAGCGTTGAATGGGACTATGGCTACACCTTC
CSVEWDYGYTF
>.|17|TRBV18|TRBJ2-6|.
TGTGCCAGCTCACCATTAGCTGGGGACTCTGGGGCCAACGTCCTGACTTTC
CASSPLAGDSGANVLTF
>many|14|TRBV5-1|TRBJ2-1|.
TGCGCCAGCAGCTTGGGAGGGCCAGCTAATGAGCAGTTCTTC
CASSLGGPANEQFF